This entry lists 2 T cell receptor beta chains sequenced from one sample in a study of OX40 agonist ivuxolimab in advanced cancers. The assay was immunoSEQ multiplex PCR, and TCRdb's table has in-frame clones only and misses some. The top ten hold 11% of the sample, which has about 80,000 clones, nearly 95% seen once. The material sequenced was CD4+ or CD8+ T cells sorted from blood, taken in a trial of the OX40 agonist ivuxolimab. All receptors come from an adult with an advanced solid tumor such as melanoma, head and neck, liver or kidney cancer.

The gene calls are TRBV11-3 and TRBJ2-3, with 11 bases lining up with TRBD1. From germline, CDR1 is SGHNT and CDR2 YENEEA. This CDR3 is 16 amino acids long. J gave up 4 bases and V 5 bases, and 8 bases lay outside the gene matches. The CDR3 loop reads CASSPDRGLAADTQYF. As DNA, the CDR3 is TGTGCCAGCAGCCCGGACAGGGGGCTCGCAGCAGATACGCAGTATTTT.

This clone has a single count. The chain links TRBV4-1 to TRBJ1-6, with TRBD1 identical over 7 bases. The CDR3 has 16 residues. With 4 bases clipped from V and 5 bases from J, the junction kept 8 bases outside the gene matches. CDR1 MGHRA and CDR2 YSYEKL come from the germline V gene. CDR3 nucleotides: TGCGCCAGCAGCCCCGGGAAGGGGACAGATAATTCACCCCTCCACTTT. Translated: CASSPGKGTDNSPLHF.